The sequence of this T cell receptor beta chain was determined in a study of patients and donors after allogeneic stem cell transplantation. CDR3 length: 17 residues. The V gene lost 2 bases and the J gene lost 0 bases, with 13 bases spanning the gap. Germline CDR1 SGHVS, CDR2 FQNEAQ. Via MiXCR, TCRdb re-called the RT-PCR reads, giving one row per CDR3 protein. Seen here are tens of thousands of distinct CDR3 sequences, 37% observed once, and the top ten hold approximately 82%. This clonotype is a singleton in its sample. This TCR came from a human donor who was either an allogeneic HSCT recipient or a stem cell or donor lymphocyte infusion donor (not recorded which). It is not recorded whose cells these are; they may come from a transplant donor. The chain employs TRBV7-8 and TRBJ2-2; D is possibly TRBD1 or TRBD2 (5 bases each). The sample was blood, either unsorted or a sorted T cell fraction (not recorded which). This CDR3 is CASSLRRDLANTGELFF. The CDR3 DNA reads as TGTGCCAGCAGCTTACGCAGGGACCTCGCGAACACCGGGGAGCTGTTTTTT.